The present entry profiles one T cell receptor beta chain with its context. Its antigen remains unidentified. This entry is derived from a study of cytomegalovirus exposure and HLA in healthy donors. Whole-study findings and limits: An assumption of roughly uniform sequencing depth across donors underlay the presence/absence analyses. 16,951 TCR beta sequences were associated with HLA alleles at 0.05 false discovery rate in a later analysis.

Primers: 60 Vbeta forward and 13 Jbeta reverse. Data came from immunoSEQ multiplex PCR; TCRdb stores just in-frame clones and leaves some out. The sample shows about 190,000 clones, approximately 88% of them seen only once. The CDR3 covers 16 residues. V trimming: 1 base; J trimming: 2 bases; junction bases outside the gene matches: 6. Germline CDR1 and CDR2: SGHNT and YYREEE (reference sequence). Sample: PBMCs. The receptor's source is a woman in her forties or fifties in good health and CMV-seropositive. This chain connects TRBV5-4 to TRBJ2-1; 7 bases align to TRBD1. CDR3 amino acids: CASSLKTGTAYNEQFF. In nucleotides, the CDR3 is TGTGCCAGCAGCTTGAAAACCGGGACAGCCTACAATGAGCAGTTCTTC.